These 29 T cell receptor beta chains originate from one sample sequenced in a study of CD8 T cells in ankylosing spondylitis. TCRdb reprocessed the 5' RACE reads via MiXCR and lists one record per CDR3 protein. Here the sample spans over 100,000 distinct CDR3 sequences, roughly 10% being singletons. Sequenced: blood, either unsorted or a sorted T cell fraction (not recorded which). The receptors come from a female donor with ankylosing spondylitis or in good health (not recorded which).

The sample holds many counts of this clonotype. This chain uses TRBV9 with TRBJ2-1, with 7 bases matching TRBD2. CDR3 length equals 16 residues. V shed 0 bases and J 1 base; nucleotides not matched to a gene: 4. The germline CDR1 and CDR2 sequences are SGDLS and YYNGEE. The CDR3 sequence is CASSVASGNSYNEQFF. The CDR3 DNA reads TGTGCCAGCAGCGTAGCCAGCGGGAATTCCTACAATGAGCAGTTCTTC.

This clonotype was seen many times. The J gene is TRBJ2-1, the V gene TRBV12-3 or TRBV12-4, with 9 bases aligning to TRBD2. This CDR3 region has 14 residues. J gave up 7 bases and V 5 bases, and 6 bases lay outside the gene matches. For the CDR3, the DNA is TGTGCCAGCAGTGAAAGCGGGGGGAAGAATGAGCAGTTCTTC. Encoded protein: CASSESGGKNEQFF.

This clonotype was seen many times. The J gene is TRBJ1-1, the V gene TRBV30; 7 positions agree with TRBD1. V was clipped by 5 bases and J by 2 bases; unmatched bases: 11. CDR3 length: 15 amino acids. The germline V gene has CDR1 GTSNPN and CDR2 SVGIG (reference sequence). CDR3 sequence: CAWGSPGGGNTEAFF. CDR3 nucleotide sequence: TGTGCCTGGGGCAGTCCAGGGGGGGGAAACACTGAAGCTTTCTTT.

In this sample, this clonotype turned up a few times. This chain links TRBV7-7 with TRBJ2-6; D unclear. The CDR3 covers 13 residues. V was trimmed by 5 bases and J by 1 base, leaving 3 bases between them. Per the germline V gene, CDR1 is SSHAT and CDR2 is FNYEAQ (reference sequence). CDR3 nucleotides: TGTGCCAGCAGCCAGTCTGGGGCCAACGTCCTGACTTTC. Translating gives CASSQSGANVLTF.

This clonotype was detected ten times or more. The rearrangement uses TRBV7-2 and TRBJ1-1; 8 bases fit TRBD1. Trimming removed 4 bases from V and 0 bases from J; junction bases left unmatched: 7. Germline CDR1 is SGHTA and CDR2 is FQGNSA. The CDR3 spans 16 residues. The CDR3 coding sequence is TGTGCCAGCAGCTCTCGGACAGGGCGAATGAACACTGAAGCTTTCTTT. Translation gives CASSSRTGRMNTEAFF.

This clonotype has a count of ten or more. The CDR3: CASSSRQSGSPLHF. CDR3 bases: TGTGCCAGCAGCTCCAGACAGAGCGGTTCACCCCTCCACTTT. V and J are TRBV12-3 or TRBV12-4 and TRBJ1-6; D is possibly TRBD1 (5 bases). Trimming cost V 6 bases and J 9 bases, with 15 bases left between them. There are 14 residues in the CDR3.

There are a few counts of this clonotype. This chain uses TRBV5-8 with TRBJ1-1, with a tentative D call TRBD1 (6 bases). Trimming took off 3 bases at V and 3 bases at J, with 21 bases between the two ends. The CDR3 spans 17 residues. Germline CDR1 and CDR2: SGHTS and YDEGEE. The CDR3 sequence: CASSSGTPTRLYTEAFF. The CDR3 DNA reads TGTGCCAGCAGCTCCGGGACACCCACCCGCTTGTACACTGAAGCTTTCTTT.

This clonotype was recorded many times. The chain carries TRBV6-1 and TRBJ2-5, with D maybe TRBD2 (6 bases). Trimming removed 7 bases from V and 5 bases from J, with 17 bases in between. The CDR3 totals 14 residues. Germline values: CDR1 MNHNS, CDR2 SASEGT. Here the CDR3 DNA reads TGTGCCAGCACCCAAGGAGGGAGAGTCGAGACCCAGTACTTC. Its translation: CASTQGGRVETQYF.

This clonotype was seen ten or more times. CDR3 residues: CASSPGIGNTIYF. In DNA, the CDR3 is TGTGCCAGCAGCCCCGGGATAGGAAACACCATATATTTT. This sequence joins TRBV12-3 or TRBV12-4 and TRBJ1-3; D unresolved. The CDR3 consists of 13 residues. The V and J ends lost 6 bases and 4 bases respectively, with 10 bases between them.

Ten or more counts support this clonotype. The CDR3 nucleotides are TGCGCCAGCAGCTTCGGTACCTGGGAGCAGTACTTC. This gives the protein CASSFGTWEQYF. This rearrangement joins TRBV5-1 to TRBJ2-7; D not certain. The CDR3 contains 12 residues. Per the germline V gene, CDR1 is SGHRS and CDR2 is YFSETQ. Trimming took 2 bases from V and 7 from J, leaving 10 bases between them.

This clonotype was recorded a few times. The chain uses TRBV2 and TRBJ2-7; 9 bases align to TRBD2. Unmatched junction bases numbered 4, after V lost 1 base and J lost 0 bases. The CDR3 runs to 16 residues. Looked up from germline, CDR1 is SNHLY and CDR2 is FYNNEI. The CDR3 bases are TGTGCCAGCAGTGAAGTGAAGCGGGGGGTCTCCTACGAGCAGTACTTC. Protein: CASSEVKRGVSYEQYF.

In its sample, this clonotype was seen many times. The CDR3 DNA is TGTGCCAGCAGCTTACTCCGGGAGGACAGGGTAGGAAATCAGCCCCAGCATTTT. Translated, it gives CASSLLREDRVGNQPQHF. The V call is TRBV11-2, the J call TRBJ1-5; 8 nucleotides match TRBD1. The V segment lost 2 bases and the J segment 4 bases; nucleotides outside the gene matches: 13. The CDR3 sequence is 18 residues long. Germline V gene lookup returns CDR1 SGHAT and CDR2 FQNNGV.

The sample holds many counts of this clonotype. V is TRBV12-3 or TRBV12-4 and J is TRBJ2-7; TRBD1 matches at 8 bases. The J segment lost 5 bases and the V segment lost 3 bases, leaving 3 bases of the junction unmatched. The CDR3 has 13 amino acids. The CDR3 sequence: CASSLGQVHEQYF. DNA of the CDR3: TGTGCCAGCAGTTTGGGACAGGTCCACGAGCAGTACTTC.

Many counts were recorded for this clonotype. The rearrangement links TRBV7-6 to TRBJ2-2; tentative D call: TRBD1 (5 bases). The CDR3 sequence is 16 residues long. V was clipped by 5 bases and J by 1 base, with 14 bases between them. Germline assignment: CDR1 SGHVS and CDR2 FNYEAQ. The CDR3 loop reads CASSATEFQNTGELFF. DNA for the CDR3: TGTGCCAGCAGCGCGACAGAATTCCAGAACACCGGGGAGCTGTTTTTT.

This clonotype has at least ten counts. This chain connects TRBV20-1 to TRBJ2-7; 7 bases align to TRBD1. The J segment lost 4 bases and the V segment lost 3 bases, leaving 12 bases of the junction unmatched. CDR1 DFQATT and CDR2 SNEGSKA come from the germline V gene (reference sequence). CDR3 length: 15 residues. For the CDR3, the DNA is TGCAGTGCTAGTGGGATCGGCAGGGGGATATACGAGCAGTACTTC. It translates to CSASGIGRGIYEQYF.

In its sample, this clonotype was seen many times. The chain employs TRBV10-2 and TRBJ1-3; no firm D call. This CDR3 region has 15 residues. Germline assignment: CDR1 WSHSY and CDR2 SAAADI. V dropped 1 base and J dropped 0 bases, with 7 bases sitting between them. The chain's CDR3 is CASSEFSSSGNTIYF. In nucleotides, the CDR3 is TGCGCCAGCAGTGAGTTCAGCTCCTCTGGAAACACCATATATTTT.

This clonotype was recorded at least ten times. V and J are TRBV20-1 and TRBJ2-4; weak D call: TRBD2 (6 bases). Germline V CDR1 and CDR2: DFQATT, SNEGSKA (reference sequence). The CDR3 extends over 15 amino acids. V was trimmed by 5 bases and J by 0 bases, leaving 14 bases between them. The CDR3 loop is CSAPPGLIAKNIQYF. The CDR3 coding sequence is TGCAGTGCTCCCCCGGGACTTATAGCCAAAAACATTCAGTACTTC.

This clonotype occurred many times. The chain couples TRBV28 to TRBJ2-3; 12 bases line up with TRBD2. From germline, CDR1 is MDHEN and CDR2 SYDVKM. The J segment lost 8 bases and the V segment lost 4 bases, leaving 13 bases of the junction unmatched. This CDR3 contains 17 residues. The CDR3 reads CASSSSGGAPIGGTQYF. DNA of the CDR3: TGTGCCAGCAGTTCTAGCGGGGGGGCCCCAATAGGGGGTACGCAGTATTTT. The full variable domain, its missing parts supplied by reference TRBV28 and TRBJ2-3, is DVKVTQSSRYLVKRTGEKVFLECVQDMDHENMFWYRQDPGLGLRLIYFSYDVKMKEKGDIPEGYSVSREKKERFSLILESASTNQTSMYLCASSSSGGAPIGGTQYFGPGTRLTVL.

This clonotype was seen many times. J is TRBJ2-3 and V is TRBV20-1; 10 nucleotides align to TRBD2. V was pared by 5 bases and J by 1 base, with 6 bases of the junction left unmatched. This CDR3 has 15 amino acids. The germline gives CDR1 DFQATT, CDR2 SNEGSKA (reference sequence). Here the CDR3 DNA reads TGCAGTGCTCGGACTAGCGGTACGGGCACAGATACGCAGTATTTT. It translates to CSARTSGTGTDTQYF.

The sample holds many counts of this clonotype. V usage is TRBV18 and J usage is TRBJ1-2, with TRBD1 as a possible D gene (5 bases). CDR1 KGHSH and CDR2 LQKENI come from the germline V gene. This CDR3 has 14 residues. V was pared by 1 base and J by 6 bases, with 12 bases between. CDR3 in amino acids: CASSPQAREDGYTF. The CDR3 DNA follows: TGTGCCAGCTCACCACAGGCCAGGGAGGATGGCTACACCTTC.

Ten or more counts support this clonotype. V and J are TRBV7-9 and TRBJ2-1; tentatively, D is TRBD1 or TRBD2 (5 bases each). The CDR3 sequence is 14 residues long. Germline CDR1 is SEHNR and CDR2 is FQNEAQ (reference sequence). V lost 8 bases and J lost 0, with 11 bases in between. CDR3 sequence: CASVGDHSYNEQFF. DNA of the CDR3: TGTGCCAGCGTCGGGGACCACTCCTACAATGAGCAGTTCTTC.

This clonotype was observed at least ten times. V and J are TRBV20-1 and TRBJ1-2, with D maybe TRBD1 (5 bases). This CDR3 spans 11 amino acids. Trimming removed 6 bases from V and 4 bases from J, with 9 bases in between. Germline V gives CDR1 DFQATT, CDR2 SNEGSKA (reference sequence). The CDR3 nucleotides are TGCAGTGCCGGGACCCCCTATGGCTACACCTTC. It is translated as CSAGTPYGYTF.

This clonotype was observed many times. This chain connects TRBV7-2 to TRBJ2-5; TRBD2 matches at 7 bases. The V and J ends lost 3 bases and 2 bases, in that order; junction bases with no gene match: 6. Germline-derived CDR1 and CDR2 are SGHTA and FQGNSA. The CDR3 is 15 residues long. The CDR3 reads CASSFNSGPQETQYF. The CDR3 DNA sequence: TGTGCCAGCAGCTTTAATAGCGGGCCGCAAGAGACCCAGTACTTC.

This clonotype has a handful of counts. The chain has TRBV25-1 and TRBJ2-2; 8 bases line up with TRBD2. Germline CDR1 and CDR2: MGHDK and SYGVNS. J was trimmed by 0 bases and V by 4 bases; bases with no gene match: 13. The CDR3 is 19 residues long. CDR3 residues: CASSGAGLATKSNTGELFF. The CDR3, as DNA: TGTGCCAGCAGTGGGGCCGGACTAGCTACTAAATCGAACACCGGGGAGCTGTTTTTT.

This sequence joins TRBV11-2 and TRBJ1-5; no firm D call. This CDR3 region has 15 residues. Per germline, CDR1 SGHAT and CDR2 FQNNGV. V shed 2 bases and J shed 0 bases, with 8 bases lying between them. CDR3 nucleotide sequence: TGTGCCAGCAGCTTATCAGGTTATAGCAATCAGCCCCAGCATTTT. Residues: CASSLSGYSNQPQHF.

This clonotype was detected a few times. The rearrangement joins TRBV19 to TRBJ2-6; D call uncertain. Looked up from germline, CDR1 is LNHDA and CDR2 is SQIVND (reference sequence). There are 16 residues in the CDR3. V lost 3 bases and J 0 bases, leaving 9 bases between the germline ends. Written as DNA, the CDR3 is TGTGCCAGTAGTATGGCCTCCCTCTCTGGGGCCAACGTCCTGACTTTC. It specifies CASSMASLSGANVLTF.

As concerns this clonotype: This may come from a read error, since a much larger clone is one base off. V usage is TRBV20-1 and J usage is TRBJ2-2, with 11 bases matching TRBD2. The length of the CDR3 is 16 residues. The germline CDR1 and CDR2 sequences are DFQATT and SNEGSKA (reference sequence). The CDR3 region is CSASGSGGVYTGEPFF. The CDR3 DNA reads TGCAGTGCTAGTGGTAGCGGGGGGGTATACACCGGGGAGCCGTTTTTT.

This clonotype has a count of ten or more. CDR3 sequence reads: CASSWGQLNSYNSPLHF. In nucleotides, the CDR3 is TGCGCCAGCAGCTGGGGACAGCTCAACTCCTATAATTCACCCCTCCACTTT. The chain uses TRBV5-1 and TRBJ1-6; 7 nucleotides agree with TRBD1. The CDR3 is 17 residues long. V was clipped by 3 bases and J by 0 bases; unmatched bases: 6. Germline CDR1 SGHRS, CDR2 YFSETQ.

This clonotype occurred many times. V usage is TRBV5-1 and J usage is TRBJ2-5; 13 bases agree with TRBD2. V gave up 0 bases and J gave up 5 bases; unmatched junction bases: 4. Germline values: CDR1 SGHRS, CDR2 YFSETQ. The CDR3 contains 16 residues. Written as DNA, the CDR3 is TGCGCCAGCAGCTTGGAAGGACTAGCGGGAGAGGAGACCCAGTACTTC. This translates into CASSLEGLAGEETQYF.